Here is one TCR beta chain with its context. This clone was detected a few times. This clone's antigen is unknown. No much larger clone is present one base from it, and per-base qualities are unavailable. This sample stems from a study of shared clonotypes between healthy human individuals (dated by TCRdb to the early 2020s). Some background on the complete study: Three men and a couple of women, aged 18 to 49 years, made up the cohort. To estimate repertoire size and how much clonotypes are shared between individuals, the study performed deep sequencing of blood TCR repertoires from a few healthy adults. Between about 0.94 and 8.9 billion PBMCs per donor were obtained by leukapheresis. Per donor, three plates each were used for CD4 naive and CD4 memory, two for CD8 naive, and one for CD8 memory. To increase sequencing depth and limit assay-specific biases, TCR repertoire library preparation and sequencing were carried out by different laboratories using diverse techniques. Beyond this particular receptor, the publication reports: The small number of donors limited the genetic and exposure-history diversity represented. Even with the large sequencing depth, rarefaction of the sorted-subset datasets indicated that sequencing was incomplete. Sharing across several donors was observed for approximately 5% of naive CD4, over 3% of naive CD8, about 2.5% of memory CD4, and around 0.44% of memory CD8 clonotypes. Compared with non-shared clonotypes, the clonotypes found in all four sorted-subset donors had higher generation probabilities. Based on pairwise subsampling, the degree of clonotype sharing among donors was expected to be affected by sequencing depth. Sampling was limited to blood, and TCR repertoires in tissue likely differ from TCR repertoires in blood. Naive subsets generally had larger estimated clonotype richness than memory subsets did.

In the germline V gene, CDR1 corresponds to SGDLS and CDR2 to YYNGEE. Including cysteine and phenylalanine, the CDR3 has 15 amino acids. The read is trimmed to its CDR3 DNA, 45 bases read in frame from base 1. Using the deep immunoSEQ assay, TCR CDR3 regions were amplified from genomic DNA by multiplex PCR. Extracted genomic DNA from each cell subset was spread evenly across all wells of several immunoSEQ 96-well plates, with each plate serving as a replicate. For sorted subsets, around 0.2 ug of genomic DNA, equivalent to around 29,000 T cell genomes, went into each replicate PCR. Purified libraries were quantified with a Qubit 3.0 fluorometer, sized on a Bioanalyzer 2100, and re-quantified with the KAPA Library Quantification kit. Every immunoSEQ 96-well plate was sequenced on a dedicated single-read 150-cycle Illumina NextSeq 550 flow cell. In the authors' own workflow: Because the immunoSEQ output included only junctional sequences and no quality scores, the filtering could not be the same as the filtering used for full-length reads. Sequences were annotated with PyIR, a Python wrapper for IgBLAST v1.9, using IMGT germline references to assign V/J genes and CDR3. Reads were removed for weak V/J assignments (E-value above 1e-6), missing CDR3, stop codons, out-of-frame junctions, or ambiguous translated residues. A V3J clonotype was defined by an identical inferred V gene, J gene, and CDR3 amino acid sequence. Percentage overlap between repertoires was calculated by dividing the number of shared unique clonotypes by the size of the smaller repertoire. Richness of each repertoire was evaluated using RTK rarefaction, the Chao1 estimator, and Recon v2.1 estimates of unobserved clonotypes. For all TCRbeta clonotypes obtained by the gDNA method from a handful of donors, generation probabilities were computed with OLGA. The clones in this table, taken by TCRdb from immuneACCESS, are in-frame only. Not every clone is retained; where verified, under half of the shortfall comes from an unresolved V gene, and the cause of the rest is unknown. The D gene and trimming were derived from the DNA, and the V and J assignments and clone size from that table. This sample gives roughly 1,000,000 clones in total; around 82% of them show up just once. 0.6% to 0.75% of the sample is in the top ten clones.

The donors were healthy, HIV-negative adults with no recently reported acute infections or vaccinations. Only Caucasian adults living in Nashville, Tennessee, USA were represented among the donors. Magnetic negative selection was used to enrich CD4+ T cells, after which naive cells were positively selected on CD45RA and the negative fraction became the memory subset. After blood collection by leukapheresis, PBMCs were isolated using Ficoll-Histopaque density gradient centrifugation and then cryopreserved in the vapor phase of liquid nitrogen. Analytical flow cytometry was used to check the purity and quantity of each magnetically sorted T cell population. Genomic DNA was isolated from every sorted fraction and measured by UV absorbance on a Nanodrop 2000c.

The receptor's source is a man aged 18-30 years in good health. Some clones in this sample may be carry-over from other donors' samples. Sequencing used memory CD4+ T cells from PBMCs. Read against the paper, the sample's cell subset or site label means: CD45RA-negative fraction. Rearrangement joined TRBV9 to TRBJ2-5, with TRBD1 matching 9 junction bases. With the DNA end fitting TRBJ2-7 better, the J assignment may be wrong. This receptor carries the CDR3 CASSVEGTGSYEQYF. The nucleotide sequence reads TGTGCCAGCAGCGTAGAGGGGACAGGGTCCTACGAGCAGTACTTC.